The clone carrying this T cell receptor (beta chain) was seen a few times. Its antigen is still unknown. The data originate from a study of blood T cells in healthy people across ages. Overall study results and limits: It was held that diversity estimates obtained from one million T cells represented underestimates.

Roughly 10 milliliters of peripheral blood were drawn from each donor. Isolation yielded PBMCs, at least 6 million per sample, in every case. Through a sample-barcoded 5' primer and a J-beta primer mix, a second PCR was run for roughly 6 to 12 cycles. With 12 random nucleotides, a template-switch adaptor tagged each individual cDNA molecule. TCRdb ran MiXCR on the 5' RACE reads and lists one entry per CDR3 protein. The sample carries approximately 900,000 distinct CDR3 sequences, 45% to 50% recorded once. CDR3 length: 11 residues. V lost 1 base to trimming and J lost 7 bases, with 4 bases between them. Germline CDR1 is SGHDN and CDR2 is FVKESK.

The J gene is TRBJ2-5, the V gene TRBV14; D remains ambiguous. Sequenced input: blood. The TCR comes from a man aged 25 to 45 in good health. Written as DNA, the CDR3 is TGTGCCAGCAGCCAAGCGGGGACCCAGTACTTC. Translation gives CASSQAGTQYF.